This TCR beta chain was recorded in a study of shared T cell receptors in the human thymus. V lost 2 bases and J lost 1, with 20 bases in between. The CDR3 is 19 amino acids. Germline CDR1 SGHTA, CDR2 FQGNSA. Only in-frame clones appear in the TCRdb table, and some are missing; sequencing was by immunoSEQ multiplex PCR. Among some 400,000 clones listed, 85% to 95% were seen once. The specimen was thymocytes. V usage is TRBV7-2 and J usage is TRBJ2-2; D may correspond to TRBD1 or TRBD2 (5 bases each). This sequence was found in a human donor. CDR3 bases: TGTGCCAGCAGCTTAAAAACTACGGCAGGGAGTGTGAACACCGGGGAGCTGTTTTTT. Its translation is CASSLKTTAGSVNTGELFF.